This T cell receptor (beta chain) was retrieved from a study of blood T cell repertoires in COVID-19. About the research overall: T cells, B-cell-depleted T cells, or PBMCs supplied cDNA or gDNA.

The ends lost 0 bases at V and 7 bases at J; junction bases unmatched: 10. CDR1 is SGHRS, CDR2 YFSETQ, per germline. This CDR3 region has 16 residues. The data were produced by immunoSEQ multiplex PCR, yet TCRdb's version contains in-frame clones alone and is incomplete. The data contain about 230,000 clones, approximately 84% of them seen just once; the ten biggest clones take up 11%. The sequenced sample was peripheral blood. The clonotype was recovered from a man between 50 and 59 years old with COVID-19, enrolled during active disease. The chain links TRBV5-1 to TRBJ2-1; 7 nucleotides line up with TRBD2. The CDR3 is CASSLDQRGRENEQFF. The CDR3 bases are TGCGCCAGCAGCTTGGATCAGCGCGGGAGAGAGAATGAGCAGTTCTTC.